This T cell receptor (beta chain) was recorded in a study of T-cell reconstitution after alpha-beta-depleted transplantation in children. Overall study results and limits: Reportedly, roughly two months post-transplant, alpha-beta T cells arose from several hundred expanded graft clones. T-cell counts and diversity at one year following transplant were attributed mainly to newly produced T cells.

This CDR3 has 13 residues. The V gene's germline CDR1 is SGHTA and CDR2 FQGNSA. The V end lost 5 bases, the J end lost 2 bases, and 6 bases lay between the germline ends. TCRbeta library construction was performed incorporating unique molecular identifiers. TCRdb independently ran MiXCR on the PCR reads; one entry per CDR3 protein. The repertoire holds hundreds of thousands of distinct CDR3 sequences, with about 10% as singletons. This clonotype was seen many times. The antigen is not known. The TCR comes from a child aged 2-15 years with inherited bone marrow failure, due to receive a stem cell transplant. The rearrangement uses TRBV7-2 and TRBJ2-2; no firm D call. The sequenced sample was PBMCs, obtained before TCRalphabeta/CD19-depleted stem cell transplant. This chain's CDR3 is CASSMTNTGELFF. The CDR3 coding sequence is TGTGCCAGCAGCATGACCAACACCGGGGAGCTGTTTTTT.